This T cell receptor (beta chain) came from a study of shared clonotypes between healthy human individuals. The germline CDR1 and CDR2 sequences are SNHLY and FYNNEI. Trimming left V 0 bases short and J 7 bases short, with 6 bases between. This CDR3 has 12 residues. Profiling relied on immunoSEQ multiplex PCR, and the TCRdb table lists in-frame clones only, not all of them. The sample lists hundreds of thousands of clones; 55% to 85% were seen once. This receptor was identified in a woman aged 30 to 39 in good health. The V and J genes are TRBV2 and TRBJ2-5, with D unresolved. The sample was memory CD4+ T cells sorted from blood. Subset defined: CD45RA-negative fraction. The CDR3 coding sequence is TGTGCCAGCAGTGAAGCGCTTGGGACCCAGTACTTC. Its protein is CASSEALGTQYF.